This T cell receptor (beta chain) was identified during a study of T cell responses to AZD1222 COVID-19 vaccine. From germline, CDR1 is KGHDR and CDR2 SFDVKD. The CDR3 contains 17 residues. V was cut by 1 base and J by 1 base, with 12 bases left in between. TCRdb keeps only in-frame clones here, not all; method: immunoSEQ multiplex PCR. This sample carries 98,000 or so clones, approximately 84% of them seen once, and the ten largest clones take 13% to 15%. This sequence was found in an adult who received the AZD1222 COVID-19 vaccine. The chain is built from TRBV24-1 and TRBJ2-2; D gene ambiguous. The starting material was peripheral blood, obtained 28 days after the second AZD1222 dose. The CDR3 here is CATSDLLARENTGELFF. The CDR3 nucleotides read TGTGCCACCAGTGATTTATTGGCCAGAGAGAACACCGGGGAGCTGTTTTTT.